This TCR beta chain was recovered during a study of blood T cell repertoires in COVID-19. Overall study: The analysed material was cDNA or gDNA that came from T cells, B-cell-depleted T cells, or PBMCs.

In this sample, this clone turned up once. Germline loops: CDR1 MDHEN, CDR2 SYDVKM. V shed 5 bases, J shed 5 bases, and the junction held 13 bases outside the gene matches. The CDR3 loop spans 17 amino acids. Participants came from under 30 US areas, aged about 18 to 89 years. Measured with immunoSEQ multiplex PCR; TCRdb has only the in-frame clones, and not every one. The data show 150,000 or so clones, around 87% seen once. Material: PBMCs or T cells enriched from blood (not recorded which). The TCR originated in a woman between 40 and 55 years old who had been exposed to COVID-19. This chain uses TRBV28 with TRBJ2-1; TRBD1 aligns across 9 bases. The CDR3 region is CASSLPARDRVHNEQFF. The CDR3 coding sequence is TGTGCCAGCAGTCTCCCTGCCCGGGACAGGGTACACAATGAGCAGTTCTTC.